These T cell receptor beta chains were read from a single sample in a study of T cell repertoires and Cas9 in healthy adults. Sequencing was performed with immunoSEQ multiplex PCR; in TCRdb, only in-frame clones are kept and a portion is missing. The data contain fewer than 25,000 clones, 91% of them singletons. Sequencing was performed on CD4+ effector T cells (CD127+, CD25-, CD137-, CD154-) from PBMCs; culture status not recorded. The receptors were sampled from a human donor in good health. Each CDR3 is given with its conserved first and last residue. The D gene is left open where the match is weak. A clone size is listed for some rows: how often the clone was seen (once, few, many), or a class if it is expanded.

clone size,V gene,D gene,J gene,CDR3 DNA,CDR3 protein
-,TRBV2,-,TRBJ2-5,TGTGCCAGCAGTGGTTGGGGGCGGCAAGAGACCCAGTACTTC,CASSGWGRQETQYF
-,TRBV5-1,-,TRBJ1-1,TGCGCCAGCAGCAACTCGAACACTGAAGCTTTCTTT,CASSNSNTEAFF
once,TRBV18,-,TRBJ1-1,TGTGCCAGCTCACCGATGACGGGTCACACTGAAGCTTTCTTT,CASSPMTGHTEAFF
-,TRBV7-2,TRBD1,TRBJ1-1,TGTGCCAGCAGTTTTGATACAGGGGGCACTGAAGCTTTCTTT,CASSFDTGGTEAFF
-,TRBV19,-,TRBJ2-7,TGTGCCAGTAGCCTGGGCTCCGCCTACGAGCAGTACTTC,CASSLGSAYEQYF
-,TRBV7-9,TRBD1,TRBJ1-4,TGTGCCAGCAGCCCTGGACAGGGGACTAATGAAAAACTGTTTTTT,CASSPGQGTNEKLFF
once,TRBV6-1,-,TRBJ1-4,TGTGCCAGCAGTGAAGGCGTCAGGTCAGGAGGTGAAAAACTGTTTTTT,CASSEGVRSGGEKLFF
once,TRBV10-3,-,TRBJ1-1,TGTGCCATCAGTGAGGGGCCGAACACTGAAGCTTTCTTT,CAISEGPNTEAFF
-,TRBV6-5,-,TRBJ1-3,TGTGCCAGCAGGACAGCCTCTGGAAACACCATATATTTT,CASRTASGNTIYF
once,TRBV7-8,-,TRBJ1-1,TGTGCCAGCAGCTTCCCCGAAGATGGGGCAGAAGCTTTCTTT,CASSFPEDGAEAFF
-,TRBV28,-,TRBJ1-2,TGTGCCAGCAGTCCCCCCCTTGGCAGGGAGTCGGAGGGCTATGGCTACACCTTC,CASSPPLGRESEGYGYTF
-,TRBV5-1,TRBD1,TRBJ1-4,TGCGCCAGCAAAGGGGACAGGGGGCTTTCAACTAATGAAAAACTGTTTTTT,CASKGDRGLSTNEKLFF
-,TRBV10-3,-,TRBJ2-3,TGTGCCACCGGGCGGGGAGAGAATACGCAGTATTTT,CATGRGENTQYF
-,TRBV18,TRBD1,TRBJ1-5,TGTGCCAGCTCACCTACAGGGGCTGATCAGCCCCAGCATTTT,CASSPTGADQPQHF
-,TRBV25-1,-,TRBJ2-7,TGTGCCAGCAGTCAAACCGGGACACTCTCCTACGAGCAGTACTTC,CASSQTGTLSYEQYF
-,TRBV28,TRBD1,TRBJ1-2,TGTGCCAGCAGTCCCAGGACAGGGAGATCAGCTAACTATGGCTACACCTTC,CASSPRTGRSANYGYTF